This is a list of T cell receptor beta chains from one sample in a study of technical replicates of blood from a few donors. Sequencing was performed with immunoSEQ multiplex PCR; in TCRdb, only in-frame clones are kept and a portion is missing. The sample shows 80,000 to 95,000 clones, approximately 93% of them seen only once. Sequencing was carried out using T cells isolated from PBMCs. These receptors all come from a human donor in good health. The CDR3 runs from the conserved cysteine through the conserved F or W. The D gene is left open where the match is weak. Clone size is stated in some rows and not others, as once, few, many or a class when expanded.

TRBJ2-3,NA,NA,TRBV27,CATSSLFADTQYF,TGTGCCACCTCTAGCTTGTTCGCAGATACGCAGTATTTT
TRBJ1-1,NA,NA,TRBV7-8,CASSLSGDTEAFF,TGTGCCAGCAGCTTGTCAGGGGACACTGAAGCTTTCTTT
TRBJ2-2,once,TRBD2,TRBV2,CASRAGLYTGELFF,TGTGCCAGCAGGGCGGGACTATACACCGGGGAGCTGTTTTTT
TRBJ2-1,NA,TRBD2,TRBV30,CAWKVAGLNEQFF,TGTGCCTGGAAGGTAGCGGGGCTCAATGAGCAGTTCTTC
TRBJ2-6,NA,TRBD1,TRBV28,CASSSPGQPPFGVLTF,TGTGCCAGCAGTTCACCGGGACAGCCTCCTTTTGGGGTCCTGACTTTC
TRBJ2-3,NA,TRBD2,TRBV28,CASRGTSGPRPNTQYF,TGTGCCAGCAGGGGGACTAGCGGCCCACGCCCGAATACGCAGTATTTT
TRBJ2-1,NA,TRBD2,TRBV28,CASSLWVAGTPSHEQFF,TGTGCCAGCAGTTTATGGGTAGCGGGGACTCCCTCCCATGAGCAGTTCTTC
TRBJ1-6,once,TRBD1,TRBV6-5,CATSTGNYYNSPLHF,TGTGCCACCTCGACAGGGAACTACTATAATTCACCCCTCCACTTT
TRBJ2-5,NA,NA,TRBV11-3,CASTTGHIQDETQYF,TGTGCCAGCACTACCGGACACATCCAGGACGAGACCCAGTACTTC
TRBJ2-7,few,TRBD1,TRBV2,CASSEDRGQYF,TGTGCCAGCAGTGAGGACAGGGGGCAGTACTTC
TRBJ2-1,few,TRBD2,TRBV7-7,CASSLFLASGGNEQFF,TGTGCTAGCAGCTTGTTCCTGGCTAGCGGGGGAAATGAGCAGTTCTTC
TRBJ2-7,NA,NA,TRBV5-1,CASSLTNYEQYF,TGCGCCAGCAGCTTGACTAACTACGAGCAGTACTTC
TRBJ1-6,NA,NA,TRBV2,CASIPDTFNSPLHF,TGTGCCAGCATCCCCGACACTTTTAATTCACCCCTCCACTTT
TRBJ1-2,NA,NA,TRBV6-1,CASRSTLRYTF,TGTGCCAGCAGGTCGACTTTGCGCTACACCTTC
TRBJ2-7,NA,TRBD1,TRBV5-6,CASSPYFAGTASYEQYF,TGTGCCAGCAGCCCCTACTTTGCCGGGACAGCCTCCTACGAGCAGTACTTC
TRBJ2-5,NA,NA,TRBV19,CASSIVSRQETQYF,TGTGCCAGTAGTATAGTCTCCAGGCAAGAGACCCAGTACTTC
TRBJ2-1,NA,NA,TRBV6-4,CASSARLGRIDGQFF,TGTGCCAGCAGCGCAAGACTAGGTCGTATTGATGGGCAGTTCTTC
TRBJ2-2,NA,TRBD1,TRBV7-9,CASSLGDRWSGELFF,TGTGCCAGCAGCTTAGGGGACAGGTGGAGCGGGGAGCTGTTTTTT
TRBJ2-3,NA,NA,TRBV2,CASSEPGLGRRLTSTDTQYF,TGTGCCAGCAGTGAACCTGGTTTGGGCAGGAGGTTAACTAGCACAGATACGCAGTATTTT
TRBJ2-3,NA,NA,TRBV2,CASSVGDIQGDTQYF,TGTGCCAGCAGCGTTGGGGACATCCAAGGAGATACGCAGTATTTT
TRBJ2-5,NA,NA,TRBV5-4,CASSPRAGQWQETQYF,TGTGCCAGCAGCCCTCGAGCAGGGCAGTGGCAAGAGACCCAGTACTTC
TRBJ1-2,NA,NA,TRBV29-1,CSSQRSDGYTF,TGCAGCTCGCAGCGTTCTGACGGCTACACCTTC